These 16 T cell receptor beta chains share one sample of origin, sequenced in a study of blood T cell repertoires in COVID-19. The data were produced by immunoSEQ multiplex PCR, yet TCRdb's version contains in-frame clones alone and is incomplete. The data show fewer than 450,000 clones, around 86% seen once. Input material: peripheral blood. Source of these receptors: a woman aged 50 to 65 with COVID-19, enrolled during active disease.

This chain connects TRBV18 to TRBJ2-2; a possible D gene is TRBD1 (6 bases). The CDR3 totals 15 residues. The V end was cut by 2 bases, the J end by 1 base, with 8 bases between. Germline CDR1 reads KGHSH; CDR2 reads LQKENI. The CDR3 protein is CASSPRTVNTGELFF. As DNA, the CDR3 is TGTGCCAGCTCACCAAGGACAGTGAACACCGGGGAGCTGTTTTTT.

The CDR3 bases are TGTGCCAGCAGCCCTAGACAGGGGATGAACACTGAAGCTTTCTTT. It specifies CASSPRQGMNTEAFF. The V call is TRBV5-4, the J call TRBJ1-1; TRBD1 aligns across 8 bases. Per the germline V gene, CDR1 is SGHNT and CDR2 is YYREEE (reference sequence). The V segment lost 4 bases and the J segment 0 bases; nucleotides outside the gene matches: 5. The CDR3 runs 15 residues.

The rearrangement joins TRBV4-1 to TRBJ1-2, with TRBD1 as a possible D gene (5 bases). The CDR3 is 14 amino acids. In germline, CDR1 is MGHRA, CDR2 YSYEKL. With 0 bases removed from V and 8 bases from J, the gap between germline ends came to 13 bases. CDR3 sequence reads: CASSQERQNEGYTF. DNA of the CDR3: TGCGCCAGCAGCCAAGAAAGACAGAACGAGGGCTACACCTTC.

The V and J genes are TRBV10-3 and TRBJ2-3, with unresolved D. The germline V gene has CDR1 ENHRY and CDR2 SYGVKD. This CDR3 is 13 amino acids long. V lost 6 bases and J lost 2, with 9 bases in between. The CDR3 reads CAISKPNTDTQYF. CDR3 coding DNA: TGTGCCATCAGCAAGCCAAACACAGATACGCAGTATTTT.

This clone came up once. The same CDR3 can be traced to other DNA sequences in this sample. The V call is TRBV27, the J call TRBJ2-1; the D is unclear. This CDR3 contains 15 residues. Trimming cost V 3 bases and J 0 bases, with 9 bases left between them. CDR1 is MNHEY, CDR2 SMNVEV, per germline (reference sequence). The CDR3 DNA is TGTGCCAGCAGTTTGTTGCGCGGCTCCTACAATGAGCAGTTCTTC. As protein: CASSLLRGSYNEQFF.

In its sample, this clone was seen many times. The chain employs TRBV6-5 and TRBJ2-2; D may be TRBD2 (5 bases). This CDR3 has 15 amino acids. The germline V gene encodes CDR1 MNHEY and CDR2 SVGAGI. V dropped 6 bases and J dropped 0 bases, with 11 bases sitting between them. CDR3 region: CASRKPGTNTGELFF. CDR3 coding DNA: TGTGCCAGCAGAAAACCGGGAACGAACACCGGGGAGCTGTTTTTT.

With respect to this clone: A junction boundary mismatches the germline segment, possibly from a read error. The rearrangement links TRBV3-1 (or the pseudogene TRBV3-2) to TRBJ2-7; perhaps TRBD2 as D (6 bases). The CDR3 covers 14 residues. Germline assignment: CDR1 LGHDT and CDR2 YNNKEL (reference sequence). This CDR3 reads CASTQGGAVYEQYF. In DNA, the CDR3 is TGTGCCAGCACCCAAGGCGGGGCAGTCTACGAGCAGTACTTC.

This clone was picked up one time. This CDR3 is CASSSTGMRTGELFF. CDR3 nucleotides: TGTGCCAGCAGCTCGACAGGGATGCGCACCGGGGAGCTGTTTTTT. The chain recombines TRBV11-2 with TRBJ2-2; TRBD1 matches at 7 bases. Trimming took 4 bases from V and 4 from J; bases not matched to a gene: 6. This CDR3 is 15 amino acids long. Looked up from germline, CDR1 is SGHAT and CDR2 is FQNNGV.

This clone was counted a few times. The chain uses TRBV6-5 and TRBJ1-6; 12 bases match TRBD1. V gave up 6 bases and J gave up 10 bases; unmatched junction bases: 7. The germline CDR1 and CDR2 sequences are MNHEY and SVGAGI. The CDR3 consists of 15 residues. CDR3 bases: TGTGCCAGCAGACCGCCGGGACAGGGGGCATCACCCCTCCACTTT. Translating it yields CASRPPGQGASPLHF.

CDR3 nucleotides: TGCGCCAGCAGCACCACAGGGGATTCCTACAATGAGCAGTTCTTC. This codes for CASSTTGDSYNEQFF. The V gene is TRBV5-1, the J gene TRBJ2-1; 7 nucleotides align to TRBD1. The ends lost 4 bases at V and 1 base at J; junction bases unmatched: 5. Germline CDR1 reads SGHRS; CDR2 reads YFSETQ. This CDR3 has 15 residues. The full variable domain, rest sourced from reference TRBV5-1 and TRBJ2-1, is KAGVTQTPRYLIKTRGQQVTLSCSPISGHRSVSWYQQTPGQGLQFLFEYFSETQRNKGNFPGRFSGRQFSNSRSEMNVSTLELGDSALYLCASSTTGDSYNEQFFGPGTRLTVL.

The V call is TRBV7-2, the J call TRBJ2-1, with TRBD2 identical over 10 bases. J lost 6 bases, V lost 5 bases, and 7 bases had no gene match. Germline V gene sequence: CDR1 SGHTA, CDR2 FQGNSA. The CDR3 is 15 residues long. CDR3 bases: TGTGCCAGCAGCACCGGGACTAGCGCTTCCAATGAGCAGTTCTTC. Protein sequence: CASSTGTSASNEQFF. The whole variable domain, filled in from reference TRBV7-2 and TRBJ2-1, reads GAGVSQSPSNKVTEKGKDVELRCDPISGHTALYWYRQSLGQGLEFLIYFQGNSAPDKSGLPSDRFSAERTGGSVSTLTIQRTQQEDSAVYLCASSTGTSASNEQFFGPGTRLTVL.

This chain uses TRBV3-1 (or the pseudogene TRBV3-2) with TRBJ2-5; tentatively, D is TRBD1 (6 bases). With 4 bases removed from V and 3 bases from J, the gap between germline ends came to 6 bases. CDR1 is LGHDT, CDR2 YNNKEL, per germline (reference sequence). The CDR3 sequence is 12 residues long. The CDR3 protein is CASSRTEETQYF. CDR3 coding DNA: TGTGCCAGCAGCCGGACAGAAGAGACCCAGTACTTC.

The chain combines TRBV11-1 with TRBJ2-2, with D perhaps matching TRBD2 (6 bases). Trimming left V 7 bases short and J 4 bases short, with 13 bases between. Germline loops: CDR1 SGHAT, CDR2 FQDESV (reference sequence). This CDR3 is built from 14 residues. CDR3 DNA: TGTGCCAGCATTCGGGAGATGAGCACCGGGGAGCTGTTTTTT. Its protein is CASIREMSTGELFF.

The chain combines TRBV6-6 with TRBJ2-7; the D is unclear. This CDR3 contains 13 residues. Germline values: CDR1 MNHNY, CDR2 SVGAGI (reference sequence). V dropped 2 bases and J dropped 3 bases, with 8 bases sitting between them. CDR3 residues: CASSYIAVYEQYF. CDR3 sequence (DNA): TGTGCCAGCAGTTACATTGCGGTCTACGAGCAGTACTTC.

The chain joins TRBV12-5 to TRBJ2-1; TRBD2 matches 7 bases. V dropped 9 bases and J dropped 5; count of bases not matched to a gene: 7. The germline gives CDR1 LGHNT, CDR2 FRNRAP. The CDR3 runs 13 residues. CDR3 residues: CASLQGLDNEQFF. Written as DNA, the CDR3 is TGTGCTAGCTTACAAGGACTAGACAATGAGCAGTTCTTC. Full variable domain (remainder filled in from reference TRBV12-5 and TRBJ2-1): DARVTQTPRHKVTEMGQEVTMRCQPILGHNTVFWYRQTMMQGLELLAYFRNRAPLDDSGMPKDRFSAEMPDATLATLKIQPSEPRDSAVYFCASLQGLDNEQFFGPGTRLTVL.

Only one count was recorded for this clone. The CDR3: CASSPTSGSFRSYEQYF. In DNA form, the CDR3 reads TGTGCCAGCAGCCCGACTAGCGGGAGTTTTAGGTCCTACGAGCAGTACTTC. The chain recombines TRBV7-9 with TRBJ2-7; 12 positions agree with TRBD2. The CDR3 is 17 amino acids. After removal of 5 bases from V and 1 base from J, the junction contained 9 bases not matched to a gene. Germline CDR1 is SEHNR and CDR2 is FQNEAQ (reference sequence). The full variable domain, rest sourced from reference TRBV7-9 and TRBJ2-7, is DTGVSQNPRHKITKRGQNVTFRCDPISEHNRLYWYRQTLGQGPEFLTYFQNEAQLEKSRLLSDRFSAERPKGSFSTLEIQRTEQGDSAMYLCASSPTSGSFRSYEQYFGPGTRLTVT.